This entry lists 5 T cell receptor beta chains sequenced from one sample in a study of HIV-infected patients and healthy controls. cDNA was made from 500 ng RNA using alpha and beta constant primers. Each of the alpha and beta chains got its own library through chain-specific third strand synthesis with indices. A single record per CDR3 protein comes from TCRdb applying MiXCR to the 5' RACE reads. The table has approximately 25,000 distinct CDR3 sequences, 8% to 10% seen once. All unsorted peripheral T cells were captured because whole blood was used without fractionation. Sequencing was carried out using blood. The receptors shown here come from an adult in good health.

The chain recombines TRBV4-1 with TRBJ2-1, with 10 bases that match TRBD1. This CDR3 is built from 15 residues. V lost 5 bases to trimming and J lost 6 bases; unmatched junction nucleotides: 7. Germline V CDR1 and CDR2: MGHRA, YSYEKL. CDR3 in DNA: TGCGCCAGCAGCTTATCCGGGACAGGGGTCAATGAGCAGTTCTTC. This encodes CASSLSGTGVNEQFF.

This clonotype was found many times. V is TRBV10-3 and J is TRBJ1-5, with a weak D call TRBD1 (5 bases). This CDR3 contains 15 residues. Germline V gene data show CDR1 as ENHRY and CDR2 as SYGVKD. V lost 0 bases and J lost 6, with 12 bases in between. The CDR3 loop reads CAISESAREGQPQHF. Here the CDR3 DNA reads TGTGCCATCAGTGAGTCTGCCAGGGAGGGTCAGCCCCAGCATTTT.

This clonotype is classed as medium-sized (0.01 to 0.1%). The J gene is TRBJ2-3, the V gene TRBV4-3; 7 nucleotides line up with TRBD1. This CDR3 has 16 residues. The germline V gene encodes CDR1 LGHNA and CDR2 YSLEER. J was trimmed by 1 base and V by 4 bases; bases with no gene match: 8. CDR3 amino acids: CASSLIGTVGTDTQYF. The CDR3 nucleotides read TGCGCCAGCAGCCTTATCGGGACAGTAGGCACAGATACGCAGTATTTT.

This clonotype was counted many times. This chain connects TRBV6-2 or TRBV6-3 to TRBJ2-5, with TRBD2 matching 8 bases. There are 14 residues in the CDR3. V was clipped by 6 bases and J by 1 base; unmatched bases: 4. Looked up from germline, CDR1 is MNHEY and CDR2 is SVGEGT. CDR3: CASSKAGVQETQYF. CDR3 in DNA: TGTGCCAGCAGCAAAGCGGGGGTCCAAGAGACCCAGTACTTC.

This clonotype was detected only a few times. The chain is built from TRBV12-3 or TRBV12-4 and TRBJ2-1; 8 bases are a match to TRBD2. This CDR3 has 17 amino acids. The junction had 10 bases not matched to a gene; V was cut back by 6 bases and J by 0 bases. Here the CDR3 reads CASRYTSGPSSYNEQFF. Here the CDR3 DNA reads TGTGCCAGCAGGTACACTAGCGGACCGAGCTCCTACAATGAGCAGTTCTTC.